This T cell receptor (beta chain) is drawn from a study of blood T cell repertoires in COVID-19. In the study overall: T cells, B-cell-depleted T cells, or PBMCs supplied cDNA or gDNA.

This clone was recorded only once. Using immunoSEQ multiplex PCR, the repertoire was profiled, and TCRdb retains in-frame clones only, with some absent. The table lists just over 350,000 clones, about 88% of them singletons. CDR1 is MNHEY and CDR2 is SMNVEV in the germline V gene (reference sequence). The CDR3 covers 14 residues. V was cut by 1 base and J by 2 bases, with 7 bases left in between. In terms of age and location, participants ranged from about 18 to 100 years and lived in under 30 US areas. Participants had their cohort set by participant-reported clinical history. Donors of Cohort 3 who recovered were those that had two negative PCRs, clearance, or symptom resolution.

The material sequenced was PBMCs or T cells enriched from blood (not recorded which). The gene calls are TRBV27 and TRBJ2-3; D remains unclear. This receptor was obtained from a woman aged 25 to 39 who had recovered from COVID-19. CDR3 bases: TGTGCCAGCAGTTTATATGAGGACACAGATACGCAGTATTTT. It codes for CASSLYEDTDTQYF.